These 16 T cell receptor beta chains share one sample of origin, sequenced in a study of OX40 agonist ivuxolimab in advanced cancers. The protocol was immunoSEQ multiplex PCR, while the TCRdb copy is restricted to in-frame clones and leaves out a portion. The sample shows about 82,000 clones, roughly nine tenths of them seen only once. Sequences were derived from CD4+ or CD8+ T cells sorted from blood, sampled in a trial of the OX40 agonist ivuxolimab. Every receptor here comes from an adult with an advanced solid tumor such as melanoma, head and neck, liver or kidney cancer.

The chain combines TRBV10-3 with TRBJ2-3; TRBD2 aligns across 12 bases. The J segment lost 5 bases and the V segment lost 6 bases, leaving 18 bases of the junction unmatched. The CDR3 runs 19 residues. Germline CDR1 and CDR2: ENHRY and SYGVKD. The CDR3 sequence is CAIRTHKELAGGREDTQYF. Here the CDR3 DNA reads TGTGCCATCAGGACCCATAAGGAACTAGCGGGGGGAAGGGAAGATACGCAGTATTTT.

This chain connects TRBV6-6 to TRBJ2-3; D unclear. Germline V gives CDR1 MNHNY, CDR2 SVGAGI (reference sequence). V was pared by 8 bases and J by 4 bases, with 16 bases between. The CDR3 loop spans 14 amino acids. CDR3 coding DNA: TGTGCCAGCTGCCCCAGAAGGGAAGCAGATACGCAGTATTTT. It translates to CASCPRREADTQYF.

The chain is built from TRBV7-8 and TRBJ2-2; tentative D call: TRBD2 (6 bases). Per the germline V gene, CDR1 is SGHVS and CDR2 is FQNEAQ. The CDR3 covers 16 residues. Trimming took 5 bases from V and 0 from J, leaving 13 bases between them. CDR3 in amino acids: CASSPGTQPNTGELFF. As DNA, the CDR3 is TGTGCCAGCAGCCCCGGGACTCAGCCGAACACCGGGGAGCTGTTTTTT.

This clone appeared a single time. CDR3 sequence (DNA): TGTGCCAGCAGCTTAGCAGCAGGGCTTACCTACGAGCAGTACTTC. Amino acid sequence: CASSLAAGLTYEQYF. The V gene is TRBV7-2, the J gene TRBJ2-7; the D gene is possibly TRBD1 (5 bases). Looked up from germline, CDR1 is SGHTA and CDR2 is FQGNSA. There are 15 residues in the CDR3. Deletions cut 0 bases from V and 2 bases from J, with 11 bases between.

The chain recombines TRBV5-4 with TRBJ1-1; D gene unclear. V was cut by 4 bases and J by 0 bases, with 16 bases left in between. CDR3 length equals 16 residues. CDR1 SGHNT and CDR2 YYREEE come from the germline V gene (reference sequence). The CDR3 is CASSPSPFLLNTEAFF. The CDR3, as DNA: TGTGCCAGCAGCCCCAGTCCCTTCCTCTTGAACACTGAAGCTTTCTTT.

This chain joins TRBV10-3 and TRBJ2-2, with D possibly TRBD1 on 5 matching bases. There are 14 residues in the CDR3. V lost 0 bases, J lost 8 bases, and 10 bases lay in between. Germline CDR1 is ENHRY and CDR2 is SYGVKD. The CDR3 sequence: CAISESTKGGELFF. In DNA, the CDR3 is TGTGCCATCAGTGAGTCGACCAAGGGGGGGGAGCTGTTTTTT.

The rearrangement joins TRBV10-3 to TRBJ1-2; no definite D call. Per the germline V gene, CDR1 is ENHRY and CDR2 is SYGVKD. The CDR3 is 12 residues long. Trimming left V 0 bases short and J 7 bases short, with 6 bases between. Here the CDR3 reads CAISESGSGYTF. The DNA of the CDR3 is TGTGCCATCAGTGAGTCCGGATCTGGCTACACCTTC.

The CDR3 sequence is CASSQGYFQLRDPTLYGYTF. The CDR3 nucleotides read TGTGCCAGCAGCCAAGGCTATTTCCAACTCCGGGACCCGACCCTCTATGGCTACACCTTC. The chain couples TRBV14 to TRBJ1-2; D may be TRBD1 (5 bases). Trimming took 1 base from V and 4 from J, leaving 28 bases between them. The CDR3 has 20 residues. CDR1 SGHDN and CDR2 FVKESK come from the germline V gene.

The rearrangement joins TRBV7-9 to TRBJ2-3, with 10 bases identical to TRBD2. Germline CDR1 and CDR2: SEHNR and FQNEAQ (reference sequence). Unmatched junction bases numbered 12, after V lost 0 bases and J lost 6 bases. This CDR3 contains 18 residues. CDR3 coding DNA: TGTGCCAGCAGCTTAGCCTGGACTAGCGGCCGGCGGCCCGATACGCAGTATTTT. Its translation: CASSLAWTSGRRPDTQYF.

The J gene is TRBJ2-5, the V gene TRBV29-1, with D possibly being TRBD2 (5 bases). V lost 3 bases and J 2 bases, leaving 10 bases between the germline ends. Germline V gene data show CDR1 as SQVTM and CDR2 as ANQGSEA. The CDR3 sequence is 13 residues long. CDR3 sequence (DNA): TGCAGCGTTGACGGGGTGGGACAAGAGACCCAGTACTTC. Protein product: CSVDGVGQETQYF.

The chain employs TRBV19 and TRBJ1-2; no firm D call. CDR3 size: 13 residues. Germline lookup yields CDR1 LNHDA and CDR2 SQIVND (reference sequence). Trimming left V 6 bases short and J 3 bases short, with 11 bases between. This CDR3 is CASREGGDYGYTF. The DNA of the CDR3 is TGTGCCAGTAGGGAGGGTGGTGACTATGGCTACACCTTC.

The chain is built from TRBV18 and TRBJ2-5; 9 positions match TRBD1. The germline V gene encodes CDR1 KGHSH and CDR2 LQKENI. The V segment lost 2 bases and the J segment 4 bases; nucleotides outside the gene matches: 8. This CDR3 is 16 amino acids long. The CDR3 region has the DNA TGTGCCAGCTCACCAAGGGGGACAGGGCTGGGAGAGACCCAGTACTTC. Amino acid sequence: CASSPRGTGLGETQYF.

The gene calls are TRBV7-9 and TRBJ1-4, with 9 bases that match TRBD1. The CDR3 is made up of 16 amino acids. Germline trimming cut 5 bases from V and 8 bases from J; bases unmatched to any gene: 12. Germline CDR1 reads SEHNR; CDR2 reads FQNEAQ (reference sequence). CDR3 amino acids: CASSPGQGGVGEKLFF. Written as DNA, the CDR3 is TGTGCCAGCAGCCCGGGACAGGGCGGGGTAGGGGAAAAACTGTTTTTT. The variable domain in full, completed from reference TRBV7-9 and TRBJ1-4, reads DTGVSQNPRHKITKRGQNVTFRCDPISEHNRLYWYRQTLGQGPEFLTYFQNEAQLEKSRLLSDRFSAERPKGSFSTLEIQRTEQGDSAMYLCASSPGQGGVGEKLFFGSGTQLSVL.

This chain connects TRBV5-1 to TRBJ2-7; D unclear. This CDR3 region has 13 residues. Trimming removed 3 bases from V and 5 bases from J, with 12 bases in between. The germline V gene has CDR1 SGHRS and CDR2 YFSETQ. The CDR3, as DNA: TGCGCCAGCAGCTCAATACAGCAGGACGAGCAGTACTTC. Its protein is CASSSIQQDEQYF.

The chain employs TRBV5-1 and TRBJ2-2, with TRBD2 matching over 7 bases. The CDR3 totals 18 residues. Germline V gene lookup returns CDR1 SGHRS and CDR2 YFSETQ. J lost 5 bases, V lost 3 bases, and 16 bases had no gene match. CDR3 amino acids: CASSSGGVSGAGTGELFF. The CDR3, as DNA: TGCGCCAGCAGCTCCGGAGGTGTGAGCGGGGCGGGTACCGGGGAGCTGTTTTTT.

There are a few counts of this clone. The chain links TRBV15 to TRBJ2-1, with 12 bases fitting TRBD2. Germline CDR1 reads LNHNV; CDR2 reads YYDKDF (reference sequence). The CDR3 contains 17 residues. Losses at the gene ends were 4 bases for V and 9 bases for J; bases not matched to a gene: 13. The CDR3 nucleotides read TGTGCCACCAGCATGACCGAAGGGACTAGCGGGCGGGGTGAGCAGTTCTTC. It is translated as CATSMTEGTSGRGEQFF.